One and the same sample provided the 22 T cell receptor beta chains below, sequenced in a study of CD4 T cells in relation to SARS-CoV-2 and coronaviruses. Repertoires were generated with immunoSEQ multiplex PCR, while TCRdb's copy carries only in-frame clones and drops some. Found here are 18,000 or so clones, around three quarters of them singletons; the top ten hold around 28%. Unexposed donor CD4+ T cells date from about 2011-2018, before the COVID-19 pandemic. The cells were cultured for approximately ten days before CD4+ T cells were isolated. No antigen has been identified for these receptors. Sequencing was done on a sample of CD4+ T cells from PBMCs, cultured in vitro. The origin of the receptors is a human donor in good health.

The chain employs TRBV14 and TRBJ2-1; 15 nucleotides agree with TRBD2. The CDR3 sequence is 20 residues long. Germline CDR1 and CDR2: SGHDN and FVKESK. V was pared by 5 bases and J by 1 base, with 12 bases of the junction left unmatched. The CDR3 DNA reads as TGTGCCAGCAGCGGCTCAATGGGACTAGCGGGAGGAGGGTCCTACAATGAGCAGTTCTTC. This encodes CASSGSMGLAGGGSYNEQFF.

The chain has TRBV7-9 and TRBJ2-3; no definite D call. Germline lookup yields CDR1 SEHNR and CDR2 FQNEAQ (reference sequence). Trimming removed 5 bases at V and 2 bases at J, with 5 bases between. The CDR3 has 12 amino acids. The CDR3 spells CASSENTDTQYF. CDR3 DNA: TGTGCCAGCAGCGAAAACACAGATACGCAGTATTTT.

This clone was seen only once. This rearrangement joins TRBV11-2 to TRBJ2-1, with D possibly called TRBD1 or TRBD2 (5 bases each). Germline V gene data show CDR1 as SGHAT and CDR2 as FQNNGV. V gave up 0 bases and J gave up 8 bases, with 8 bases separating them. There are 13 residues in the CDR3. The CDR3 loop reads CASSLDLGDEQFF. CDR3 sequence (DNA): TGTGCCAGCAGCTTAGATCTGGGGGATGAGCAGTTCTTC.

This clone was seen a handful of times. This chain links TRBV6-5 with TRBJ1-2, with D possibly TRBD1 on 6 matching bases. The V gene's germline CDR1 is MNHEY and CDR2 SVGAGI. CDR3 length equals 14 residues. The ends were cut back, 11 bases at V and 0 bases at J, with 16 bases in the middle. The CDR3 nucleotides are TGTGCCGGATGGGGGCCCAGAACTAACTATGGCTACACCTTC. Its translation: CAGWGPRTNYGYTF.

This rearrangement joins TRBV19 to TRBJ2-7; 14 nucleotides align to TRBD2. V lost 5 bases to trimming and J lost 4 bases; unmatched junction nucleotides: 13. This CDR3 contains 18 residues. CDR1 and CDR2 from the germline V gene are LNHDA and SQIVND (reference sequence). The CDR3, as DNA: TGTGCCAGTAGTCTTCGACTAGCGGGAGGGCCTCACGGGTACGAGCAGTACTTC. Translation gives CASSLRLAGGPHGYEQYF.

In this sample, this clone turned up a few times. The DNA for the CDR3 is TGTGCCAGCAGACCCGGGACTAGCTCAGCCAAAAACATTCAGTACTTC. It yields the protein CASRPGTSSAKNIQYF. J is TRBJ2-4 and V is TRBV2, with TRBD2 matching over 9 bases. Germline V gene data show CDR1 as SNHLY and CDR2 as FYNNEI. Trimming removed 6 bases from V and 0 bases from J; junction bases left unmatched: 6. This CDR3 has 16 residues.

This sequence joins TRBV5-1 and TRBJ1-3; D ambiguous. CDR3 length equals 13 residues. Germline V gene data show CDR1 as SGHRS and CDR2 as YFSETQ. The V and J ends lost 8 bases and 0 bases respectively, with 9 bases between them. CDR3 coding DNA: TGCGCCAGTGCAGATTACTCTGGAAACACCATATATTTT. It translates to CASADYSGNTIYF. The whole variable domain, filled in from reference TRBV5-1 and TRBJ1-3, reads KAGVTQTPRYLIKTRGQQVTLSCSPISGHRSVSWYQQTPGQGLQFLFEYFSETQRNKGNFPGRFSGRQFSNSRSEMNVSTLELGDSALYLCASADYSGNTIYFGEGSWLTVV.

This clone was observed a single time. This chain links TRBV10-1 with TRBJ2-5; D gene unclear. CDR3 length: 13 residues. Germline CDR1 reads WNHNN; CDR2 reads SYGVQD (reference sequence). With 4 bases removed from V and 4 bases from J, the gap between germline ends came to 10 bases. This chain's CDR3 is CASSARLGETQYF. The CDR3 DNA reads TGCGCCAGCAGTGCTCGCCTGGGAGAGACCCAGTACTTC.

The J gene is TRBJ1-2, the V gene TRBV5-5; the D gene is possibly TRBD1 (6 bases). There are 16 residues in the CDR3. Germline CDR1 is SGHKS and CDR2 is YYEKEE (reference sequence). Trimming stripped 4 bases from V and 3 bases from J, with 19 bases between. CDR3 sequence reads: CASSRDQGSGDYGYTF. For the CDR3, the DNA is TGTGCCAGCAGCCGGGACCAGGGGTCAGGAGACTATGGCTACACCTTC.

The gene calls are TRBV3-1 (or the pseudogene TRBV3-2) and TRBJ2-7; D unclear. The CDR3 contains 11 residues. Trimming stripped 2 bases from V and 6 bases from J, with 5 bases between. Germline lookup yields CDR1 LGHDT and CDR2 YNNKEL (reference sequence). This CDR3 is CASSQKSEQYF. In nucleotides, the CDR3 is TGTGCCAGCAGCCAAAAGAGCGAGCAGTACTTC.

The rearrangement joins TRBV24-1 to TRBJ2-5; 12 bases map to TRBD2. With V trimmed by 0 bases and J by 4 bases, 11 bases remained unmatched. Per the germline V gene, CDR1 is KGHDR and CDR2 is SFDVKD. The CDR3 is 19 amino acids. The CDR3 DNA follows: TGTGCCACCAGTGATTTGAACCCTAGCGGGAGGGCCGGTCGAGAGACCCAGTACTTC. Translated, it gives CATSDLNPSGRAGRETQYF.

The genes are TRBV20-1 and TRBJ2-5; D is possibly TRBD2 (6 bases). The CDR3 loop spans 11 amino acids. Deletions cut 6 bases from V and 5 bases from J, with 10 bases between. The V gene's germline CDR1 is DFQATT and CDR2 SNEGSKA (reference sequence). CDR3 loop: CSARRGETQYF. In nucleotides, the CDR3 is TGCAGTGCGCGACGGGGGGAGACCCAGTACTTC.

The chain recombines TRBV3-1 (or the pseudogene TRBV3-2) with TRBJ2-2; no definite D call. CDR3 length equals 15 residues. Per germline, CDR1 LGHDT and CDR2 YNNKEL (reference sequence). Between the trimmed V and J ends, which lost 2 bases and 1 base, there was a span of 8 bases. The CDR3 sequence is CASSQRTRNTGELFF. Here the CDR3 DNA reads TGTGCCAGCAGCCAACGGACCAGGAACACCGGGGAGCTGTTTTTT.

This chain uses TRBV30 with TRBJ2-2; D perhaps matches TRBD1 (6 bases). Per germline, CDR1 GTSNPN and CDR2 SVGIG (reference sequence). The CDR3 loop spans 13 amino acids. This CDR3 reads CARGRRNTGELFF. The CDR3 nucleotides are TGTGCGAGGGGGAGAAGGAACACCGGGGAGCTGTTTTTT.

V gene TRBV3-1 (or the pseudogene TRBV3-2) combines with J gene TRBJ2-5; 12 bases are a match to TRBD2. The CDR3 extends over 17 amino acids. CDR1 LGHDT and CDR2 YNNKEL come from the germline V gene (reference sequence). J lost 6 bases, V lost 4 bases, and 12 bases had no gene match. CDR3: CASSPGSTSGSGKTQYF. Written as DNA, the CDR3 is TGTGCCAGCAGCCCCGGATCGACTAGCGGGAGTGGTAAGACCCAGTACTTC.

This clone was detected only once. The V call is TRBV7-3, the J call TRBJ2-5, with 10 bases identical to TRBD2. This CDR3 comprises 15 residues. Germline-derived CDR1 and CDR2 are SGHTA and FQGTGA. With V trimmed by 5 bases and J by 4 bases, 7 bases remained unmatched. CDR3 bases: TGTGCCAGCAGCCCCGGACAGCGGGAGGGAGAGACCCAGTACTTC. It yields the protein CASSPGQREGETQYF.

The CDR3 sequence: CASSRGLDTEAFF. For the CDR3, the DNA is TGTGCCAGCAGCAGGGGGCTGGACACTGAAGCTTTCTTT. V usage is TRBV11-3 and J usage is TRBJ1-1, with 7 bases that match TRBD1. Trimming removed 5 bases from V and 3 bases from J; junction bases left unmatched: 3. Germline CDR1 and CDR2: SGHNT and YENEEA. This CDR3 spans 13 amino acids.

V is TRBV27 and J is TRBJ1-5; TRBD1 might be the D (5 bases). The CDR3 extends over 15 amino acids. CDR1 is MNHEY and CDR2 is SMNVEV in the germline V gene (reference sequence). V was pared by 2 bases and J by 3 bases, with 11 bases between. The CDR3 protein is CASSLIGGDNQPQHF. For the CDR3, the DNA is TGTGCCAGCAGTTTAATCGGGGGAGACAATCAGCCCCAGCATTTT.

CDR3 DNA: TGTGCCAGCACCCGTGTGGACGGGAGCTCCTACGAGCAGTACTTC. This codes for CASTRVDGSSYEQYF. The chain couples TRBV6-5 to TRBJ2-7; TRBD2 might be the D (6 bases). The CDR3 runs 15 residues. V lost 7 bases, J lost 0 bases, and 16 bases lay in between. Per germline, CDR1 MNHEY and CDR2 SVGAGI.

The chain links TRBV10-3 to TRBJ1-1; D unresolved. Germline CDR1 ENHRY, CDR2 SYGVKD. This CDR3 contains 14 residues. Trimming took 4 bases from V and 5 from J, leaving 14 bases between them. This CDR3 reads CAISASEWETEAFF. The DNA for the CDR3 is TGTGCCATCAGTGCGTCGGAGTGGGAGACTGAAGCTTTCTTT.

V is TRBV5-4 and J is TRBJ2-2; perhaps TRBD1 as D (6 bases). The germline V gene encodes CDR1 SGHNT and CDR2 YYREEE (reference sequence). The CDR3 totals 15 residues. Trimming left V 1 base short and J 5 bases short, with 12 bases between. Here the CDR3 reads CASSLRQGRTGELFF. CDR3 DNA sequence: TGTGCCAGCAGCTTGAGGCAGGGGAGAACCGGGGAGCTGTTTTTT.

The V gene is TRBV6-5, the J gene TRBJ2-7; the match to TRBD2 covers 7 bases. The CDR3 runs to 13 residues. Germline V lookup: CDR1 MNHEY, CDR2 SVGAGI. Trimming took 7 bases from V and 1 from J; bases not matched to a gene: 4. In nucleotides, the CDR3 is TGTGCCAGCACCTCGGGACTATCCTACGAGCAGTACTTC. Amino acids: CASTSGLSYEQYF.